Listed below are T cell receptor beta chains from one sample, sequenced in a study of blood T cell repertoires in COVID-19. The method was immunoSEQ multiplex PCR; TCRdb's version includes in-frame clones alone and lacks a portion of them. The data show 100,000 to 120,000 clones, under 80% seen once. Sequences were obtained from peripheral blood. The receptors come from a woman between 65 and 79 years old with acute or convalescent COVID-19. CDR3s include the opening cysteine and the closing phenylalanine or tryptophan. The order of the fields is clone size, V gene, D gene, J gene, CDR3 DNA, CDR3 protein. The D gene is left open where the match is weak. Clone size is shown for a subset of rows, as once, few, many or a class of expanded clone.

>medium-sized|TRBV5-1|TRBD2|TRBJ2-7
TGCGCCCGCTTGCGCGGTTGGGGGGGCCGGGGGGGGGAGCAGTACTTC
CARLRGWGGRGGEQYF
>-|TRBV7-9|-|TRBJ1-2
TGTGCCAGCAGCCCAATGGGCGTAGGGGATGGCTATGGCTACACCTTC
CASSPMGVGDGYGYTF
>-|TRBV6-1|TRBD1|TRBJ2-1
TGTGCCAGCAGTGACCCGGGACAGGGCTACAATGAGCAGTTCTTC
CASSDPGQGYNEQFF
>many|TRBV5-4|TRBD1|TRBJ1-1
TGTGCCAGCAGCCCTCGGACAGGGGTGAACACTGAAGCTTTCTTT
CASSPRTGVNTEAFF
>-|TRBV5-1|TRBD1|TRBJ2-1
TGCGCCAGCAGCTTCCTTAGGACAGGGGGCAATGAGCAGTTCTTC
CASSFLRTGGNEQFF
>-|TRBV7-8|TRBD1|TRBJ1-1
TGTGCCAGCATCATCGAGGGGGCTATGGCTACTGAAGCTTTCTTT
CASIIEGAMATEAFF
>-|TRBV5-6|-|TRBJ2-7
TGTGCCAGCAGCTTGCAGGGGAGAACCTACGAGCAGTACTTC
CASSLQGRTYEQYF
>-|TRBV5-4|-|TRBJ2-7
TGTGCCAGCAGCTTGGAGCAGGGGTACGAGCAGTACTTC
CASSLEQGYEQYF
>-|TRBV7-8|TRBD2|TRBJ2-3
TGTGCCAGCAGCCCGATGCTAGCGGGGGGTCTCGGGGGGCCAGCAGATACGCAGTATTTT
CASSPMLAGGLGGPADTQYF
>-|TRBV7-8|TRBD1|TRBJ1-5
TGTGCCAGCAGCTTAGGGGCAGGGGGTCCTCAGCCCCAGCATTTT
CASSLGAGGPQPQHF
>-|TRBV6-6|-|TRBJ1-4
TGTGCCAGCAGCTCCCCCCGGGGGGGAGGTGAAAAACTGTTTTTT
CASSSPRGGGEKLFF
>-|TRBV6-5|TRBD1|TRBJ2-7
TGTGCCAGCAGTCCAACAGGGACAGACTCCTACGAGCAGTACTTC
CASSPTGTDSYEQYF
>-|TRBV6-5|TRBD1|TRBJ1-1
TGTGCCAGCAGCGGACAGGTGAACACTGAAGCTTTCTTT
CASSGQVNTEAFF
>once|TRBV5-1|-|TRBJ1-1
TGCGCCAGCAGCTTGCCAGGGAACACTGAAGCTTTCTTT
CASSLPGNTEAFF
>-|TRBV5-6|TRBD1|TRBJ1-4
TGTGCCAGCAGCTTGGTGTTGGGGACAGGACGACCCGCGCTGTTTTTT
CASSLVLGTGRPALFF
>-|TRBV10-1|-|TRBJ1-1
TGCGCCAGCAGCGAGGGGAGTACCGGAGGGAAAGCTTTCTTT
CASSEGSTGGKAFF
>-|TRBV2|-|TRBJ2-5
TGTGCCAGCACGAAGGGTTCCTTCGGGATGGAGACCCAGTACTTC
CASTKGSFGMETQYF
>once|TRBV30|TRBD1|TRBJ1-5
TGTGCCTGGAGCCTCGGGGACAGTAGCAATCAGCCCCAGCATTTT
CAWSLGDSSNQPQHF
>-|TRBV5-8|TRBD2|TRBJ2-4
TGTGCCAGCAGCTTGGCAAGCGGGGGGGCCGGGGCCAAAAACATTCAGTACTTC
CASSLASGGAGAKNIQYF
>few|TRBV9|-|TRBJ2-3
TGTGCCAGCAGCGTCCGGGGGGCTTCCACAGATACGCAGTATTTT
CASSVRGASTDTQYF
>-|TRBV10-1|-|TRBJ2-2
TGCGCCAGCAGCAGACTAGCCGGGGAGCTGTTTTTT
CASSRLAGELFF
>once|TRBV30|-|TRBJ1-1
TGTGCCTGGAGTTGGGGAGGGGATTTGAGGACTGAAGCTTTCTTT
CAWSWGGDLRTEAFF
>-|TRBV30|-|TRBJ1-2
TGTGCCTGGAAAGCCGGGAACTACTATGGCTACACCTTC
CAWKAGNYYGYTF
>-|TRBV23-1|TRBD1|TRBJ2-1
TGCGCCATCTCCGGGACAGGGGGCTGGTGGCAGTTCTTC
CAISGTGGWWQFF
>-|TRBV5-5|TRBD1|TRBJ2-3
TGTGCCAGCAGCCCGGGGACAGCCTCTTCCACAGATACGCAGTATTTT
CASSPGTASSTDTQYF
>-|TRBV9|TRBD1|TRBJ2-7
TGTGCCAGCAGCGAGGGACAGGGCCTCTACGAGCAGTACTTC
CASSEGQGLYEQYF
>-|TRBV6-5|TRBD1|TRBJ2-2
TGTGCCAGTTCGGGACAGGGGGCCGCCGGGGAGCTGTTTTTT
CASSGQGAAGELFF
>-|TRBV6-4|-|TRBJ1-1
TGTGCCAGCAGTGCGGAAGGGGGCACTGAAGCTTTCTTT
CASSAEGGTEAFF
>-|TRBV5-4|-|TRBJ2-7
TGTGCCAGCAGCCCCGGGGGGCTGACCTACGAGCAGTACTTC
CASSPGGLTYEQYF
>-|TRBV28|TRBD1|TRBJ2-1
TGTGCCAGCAGGAACAGGGGGCAATACAATGAGCAGTTCTTC
CASRNRGQYNEQFF
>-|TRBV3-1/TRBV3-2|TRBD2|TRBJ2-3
TGTGCCAGCAGCCTAATAGCGGGGGGTACAGATACGCAGTATTTT
CASSLIAGGTDTQYF
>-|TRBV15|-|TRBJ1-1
TGTGCCACCAGCAGAGTATCCTTTGGCCGAAGATGGAGCACTGAAGCTTTCTTT
CATSRVSFGRRWSTEAFF
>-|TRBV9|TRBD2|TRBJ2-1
TGTGCCAGCAGCGTAGAAGAGCGGGGGGGCCGCAATGAGCAGTTCTTC
CASSVEERGGRNEQFF
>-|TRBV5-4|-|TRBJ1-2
TGTGCCAGCAGCTACGACAGTTATGGCTACACCTTC
CASSYDSYGYTF
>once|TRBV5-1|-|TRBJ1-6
TGCGCCAGCAGCTTGGTTTTAGATTCACCCCTCCACTTT
CASSLVLDSPLHF
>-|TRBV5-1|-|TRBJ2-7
TGCGCCAGCAGCTCCAGGGTTTCTAGGGAGCAGTACTTC
CASSSRVSREQYF
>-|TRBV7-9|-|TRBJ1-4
TGTGCCAGCAGCCCAGACAGCTTCAATGAAAAACTGTTTTTT
CASSPDSFNEKLFF
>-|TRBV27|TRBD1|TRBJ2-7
TGTGCCAGCCGGACAGGGCCCGCCTACGAGCAGTACTTC
CASRTGPAYEQYF
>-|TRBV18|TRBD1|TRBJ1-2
TGTGCCAGCTCACCGGGACAGAACTATGGCTACACCTTC
CASSPGQNYGYTF
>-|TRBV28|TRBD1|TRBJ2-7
TGTGCCAGCACCCTATCAACAGGGGGCGCCTCTCCCCGGTACTTC
CASTLSTGGASPRYF
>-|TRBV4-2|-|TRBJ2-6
TGTGCCAGCAGCCAAGGAGTGTCTGGGGCCAACGTCCTGACTTTC
CASSQGVSGANVLTF
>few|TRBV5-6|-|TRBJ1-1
TGTGCCAGCAGCAGGGGAGGATACACTGAAGCTTTCTTT
CASSRGGYTEAFF
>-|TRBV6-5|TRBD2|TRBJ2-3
TGTGCCAGCAGTTACTCGAGGCTAGCGGGGGCAGATACGCAGTATTTT
CASSYSRLAGADTQYF
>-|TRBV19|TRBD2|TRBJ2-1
TGTGCCTCTACTAGCGGAGCCTACAATGAGCAGTTCTTC
CASTSGAYNEQFF
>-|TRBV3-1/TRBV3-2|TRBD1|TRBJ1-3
TGTGCCAGCAATGATCCAGGGGGGTTCTCTGGAAACACCATATATTTT
CASNDPGGFSGNTIYF
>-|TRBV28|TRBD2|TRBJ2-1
TGTGCCAGCAGTTTGCCTAGCGGGGACCGCCAGTTCTTC
CASSLPSGDRQFF
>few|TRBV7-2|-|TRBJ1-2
TGTGCCAGCAGCCATAGAGGGGGGGGGCGCAGCGCTAACTATGGCTACACCTTC
CASSHRGGGRSANYGYTF
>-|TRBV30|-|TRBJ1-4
TGTGCCGGGTCGGACAGCCCTAATGAAAAACTGTTTTTT
CAGSDSPNEKLFF